This is a list of T cell receptor beta chains from one sample in a study of blood T cell repertoires in COVID-19. Data came from immunoSEQ multiplex PCR; TCRdb stores just in-frame clones and leaves some out. The profile covers about 250,000 clones, with approximately 86% appearing a single time and 1.5% to 2% taken by the ten largest. Input material: PBMCs or T cells enriched from blood (not recorded which). These receptors were obtained from a woman aged 45-59 years who had recovered from COVID-19. Each CDR3 is given with its conserved first and last residue.

v_call cdr3_length cdr3_aa
TRBV18 14 CASSEQGQDTEAFF
TRBV19 11 CASMDRAELFF
TRBV24-1 17 CATSDSLAGGKLETQYF
TRBV5-8 14 CASSLVAGPDTQYF
TRBV6-2/TRBV6-3 16 CASSYAPAGGYNEQFF
TRBV6-5 14 CASSRDRGTSPLHF
TRBV5-6 15 CASSLVQSASYEQYF
TRBV28 17 CASVGARGRRGNQPQHF
TRBV11-3 16 CASSLNGEGFTGELFF
TRBV3-1/TRBV3-2 15 CASSQGGDGSREQYF
TRBV3-1/TRBV3-2 16 CASSQDILAGTDTQYF
TRBV9 15 CASSGTGLNYNEQFF
TRBV27 14 CASSSPTPNSPLHF
TRBV7-2 18 CASSRWGQGGSYNSPLHF
TRBV5-1 15 CASSIVGQPNTEAFF
TRBV28 17 CASRTRTGNKLVYGYTF
TRBV4-3 15 CASSQDSAVNTEAFF
TRBV27 13 CASSFGQYTEAFF
TRBV7-9 16 CASSRHSGSSYNEQFF
TRBV5-5 14 CASSLGVRNYGYTF
TRBV3-1/TRBV3-2 17 CASSQGASLLSGNTIYF
TRBV6-2/TRBV6-3 16 CASSYSNNYLGNEQFF